The rows below give T cell receptor beta chains drawn from one sample of a study of OX40 agonist ivuxolimab in advanced cancers. The repertoire was sequenced with immunoSEQ multiplex PCR; TCRdb's copy has only in-frame clones and lacks some. The sample lists tens of thousands of clones, more than 75% occurring once. Sequences were derived from CD4+ or CD8+ T cells sorted from blood, sampled in a trial of the OX40 agonist ivuxolimab. The receptor source for this set is an adult with an advanced solid tumor such as melanoma, head and neck, liver or kidney cancer. The CDR3 runs from the conserved cysteine through the conserved F or W. D genes are given only for firm matches. Clone size is given for some rows only: seen once, a few or many times, or a class if the clone is expanded.

j_gene: TRBJ2-3
v_gene: TRBV11-2
abundance: .
d_gene: TRBD2
CDR3nt: TGTGCCAGCAGCTTAGGTTACATGGCGGGAGGGAGCACAGATACGCAGTATTTT
CDR3aa: CASSLGYMAGGSTDTQYF

j_gene: TRBJ1-1
v_gene: TRBV14
abundance: medium-sized
d_gene: .
CDR3nt: TGTGCCAGCAGCCCTAACATGAACACTGAAGCTTTCTTT
CDR3aa: CASSPNMNTEAFF

j_gene: TRBJ2-7
v_gene: TRBV6-5
abundance: .
d_gene: TRBD1
CDR3nt: TGTGCCAGCAGTTACTTCGGGACAGGACCCTACGAGCAGTACTTC
CDR3aa: CASSYFGTGPYEQYF

j_gene: TRBJ2-7
v_gene: TRBV5-5
abundance: .
d_gene: TRBD2
CDR3nt: TGTGCCAGCAGCTTGGCTAGCGGAAGTCCCTACGAGCAGTACTTC
CDR3aa: CASSLASGSPYEQYF

j_gene: TRBJ1-2
v_gene: TRBV5-8
abundance: .
d_gene: TRBD1
CDR3nt: TGTGCCAGCAGCTTCCCAGGGGGAGGTGGCTATGGCTACACCTTC
CDR3aa: CASSFPGGGGYGYTF

j_gene: TRBJ1-2
v_gene: TRBV7-9
abundance: .
d_gene: TRBD1
CDR3nt: TGTGCCAGCAGCTTACAAGACAGGGTCTATGGCTACACCTTC
CDR3aa: CASSLQDRVYGYTF

j_gene: TRBJ2-7
v_gene: TRBV4-1
abundance: .
d_gene: TRBD1
CDR3nt: TGCGCCAGCAGCCAAACTCCAGGGGGCTCCTACGAGCAGTACTTC
CDR3aa: CASSQTPGGSYEQYF

j_gene: TRBJ1-6
v_gene: TRBV7-6
abundance: .
d_gene: .
CDR3nt: TGTGCCAGCAGCTTAGAGGTTGGGGCACCCCTCCACTTT
CDR3aa: CASSLEVGAPLHF

j_gene: TRBJ1-5
v_gene: TRBV7-6
abundance: .
d_gene: .
CDR3nt: TGTGCCAGCAGTCCCGGGGAAAGTCAGCCCCAGCATTTT
CDR3aa: CASSPGESQPQHF

j_gene: TRBJ2-3
v_gene: TRBV6-6
abundance: .
d_gene: TRBD2
CDR3nt: TGTGCCAGCAGTTACCTAACGGGGGGGCTTACAGATACGCAGTATTTT
CDR3aa: CASSYLTGGLTDTQYF

j_gene: TRBJ2-3
v_gene: TRBV7-9
abundance: .
d_gene: .
CDR3nt: TGTGCCAGCAGCACCGTTCCGGGGGCCTCCACAGATACGCAGTATTTT
CDR3aa: CASSTVPGASTDTQYF

j_gene: TRBJ2-7
v_gene: TRBV11-2
abundance: .
d_gene: .
CDR3nt: TGTGCCAGCAGCTCCACCGGGACTGGGCTCTACGAGCAGTACTTC
CDR3aa: CASSSTGTGLYEQYF

j_gene: TRBJ1-1
v_gene: TRBV30
abundance: .
d_gene: .
CDR3nt: TGTGCCTGGGGGACCCTTGTTACTGAAGCTTTCTTT
CDR3aa: CAWGTLVTEAFF

j_gene: TRBJ1-1
v_gene: TRBV7-2
abundance: .
d_gene: TRBD1
CDR3nt: TGTGCCAGCAGCCTAAGGGACAGCCTGGAGGAAGCTTTCTTT
CDR3aa: CASSLRDSLEEAFF

j_gene: TRBJ1-2
v_gene: TRBV27
abundance: .
d_gene: .
CDR3nt: TGTGCCAGCGGGGATGCTACGGGGGGCTACACCTTC
CDR3aa: CASGDATGGYTF

j_gene: TRBJ2-6
v_gene: TRBV7-9
abundance: .
d_gene: .
CDR3nt: TGTGCCAGCAGCTCTCGGCAGGACTCTGGGGCCAACGTCCTGACTTTC
CDR3aa: CASSSRQDSGANVLTF

j_gene: TRBJ1-1
v_gene: TRBV7-9
abundance: .
d_gene: .
CDR3nt: TGTGCCAGCAGCTTAGCGGACGCGGGGGACACTGAAGCTTTCTTT
CDR3aa: CASSLADAGDTEAFF

j_gene: TRBJ1-5
v_gene: TRBV19
abundance: .
d_gene: TRBD1
CDR3nt: TGTGCCAGTAGGTTTCAGGGGGCCGGGGGCAATCAGCCCCAGCATTTT
CDR3aa: CASRFQGAGGNQPQHF

j_gene: TRBJ2-7
v_gene: TRBV9
abundance: .
d_gene: TRBD1
CDR3nt: TGTGCCAGCAGCGTACACTCACAGGGGGCCTACGAGCAGTACTTC
CDR3aa: CASSVHSQGAYEQYF

j_gene: TRBJ1-4
v_gene: TRBV2
abundance: .
d_gene: TRBD1
CDR3nt: TGTGCCAACGAAGACAGGGGGCGCTGTGAAAAACTGTTTTTT
CDR3aa: CANEDRGRCEKLFF

j_gene: TRBJ1-2
v_gene: TRBV4-3
abundance: .
d_gene: TRBD1
CDR3nt: TGCGCCAGCAGCCAAGATCTTGGGGACAGGGGGAACTATGGCTACACCTTC
CDR3aa: CASSQDLGDRGNYGYTF

j_gene: TRBJ1-5
v_gene: TRBV27
abundance: .
d_gene: .
CDR3nt: TGTGCAGCCCAAAGTAGGGGCTCTAGCAATCAGCCCCAGCATTTT
CDR3aa: CAAQSRGSSNQPQHF

j_gene: TRBJ1-3
v_gene: TRBV11-2
abundance: .
d_gene: .
CDR3nt: TGTGCCAGCAGCGATCTCGGGGGGCGAGGAAACACCATATATTTT
CDR3aa: CASSDLGGRGNTIYF

j_gene: TRBJ1-5
v_gene: TRBV7-2
abundance: .
d_gene: .
CDR3nt: TGTGCCAGCAGCCTCAGCCGATATAGCAATCAGCCCCAGCATTTT
CDR3aa: CASSLSRYSNQPQHF

j_gene: TRBJ2-3
v_gene: TRBV28
abundance: .
d_gene: .
CDR3nt: TGTGCCAGCAGTTTAATGGTCGGACGCACAGATACGCAGTATTTT
CDR3aa: CASSLMVGRTDTQYF

j_gene: TRBJ2-2
v_gene: TRBV11-2
abundance: .
d_gene: .
CDR3nt: TGTGCCAGCACCATCACGGGGGCAGGGGGTGGTTCCGGGGAGCTGTTTTTT
CDR3aa: CASTITGAGGGSGELFF

j_gene: TRBJ1-2
v_gene: TRBV27
abundance: .
d_gene: .
CDR3nt: TGTGCCAGCAGCCCTTTCAGGGGCTATGGCTACACCTTC
CDR3aa: CASSPFRGYGYTF

j_gene: TRBJ2-1
v_gene: TRBV9
abundance: .
d_gene: TRBD2
CDR3nt: TGTGCCAGCAGCCCGCGAGCGGGAGGGGGCTCCTACAATGAGCAGTTCTTC
CDR3aa: CASSPRAGGGSYNEQFF

j_gene: TRBJ2-7
v_gene: TRBV30
abundance: .
d_gene: .
CDR3nt: TGTGCCTGGAGTATCGCCTACGAGCAGTACTTC
CDR3aa: CAWSIAYEQYF

j_gene: TRBJ2-1
v_gene: TRBV9
abundance: .
d_gene: TRBD2
CDR3nt: TGTGCCAGCAGCCCTAGCGGGGCAAGCTCCTACAATGAGCAGTTCTTC
CDR3aa: CASSPSGASSYNEQFF

j_gene: TRBJ2-2
v_gene: TRBV18
abundance: .
d_gene: .
CDR3nt: TGTGCCGTGGACACCGGGGAGCTGTTTTTT
CDR3aa: CAVDTGELFF

j_gene: TRBJ2-3
v_gene: TRBV7-2
abundance: few
d_gene: TRBD2
CDR3nt: TGTGCCAGCAGCTTAGGGGCACTAGCGGATTATAACACAGATACGCAGTATTTT
CDR3aa: CASSLGALADYNTDTQYF

j_gene: TRBJ2-2
v_gene: TRBV9
abundance: .
d_gene: .
CDR3nt: TGTGCCAGCAGCGCCGATGGGGCGGGGATTTACACCGGGGAGCTGTTTTTT
CDR3aa: CASSADGAGIYTGELFF

j_gene: TRBJ2-2
v_gene: TRBV27
abundance: .
d_gene: .
CDR3nt: TGTGCCAGCAGTGGAAGGGCAGAAGGGACCGGGGAGCTGTTTTTT
CDR3aa: CASSGRAEGTGELFF

j_gene: TRBJ1-3
v_gene: TRBV9
abundance: once
d_gene: .
CDR3nt: TGTGCCAGCAGCGTCCCGGACCGGGGAAACACCATATATTTT
CDR3aa: CASSVPDRGNTIYF

j_gene: TRBJ2-5
v_gene: TRBV7-3
abundance: .
d_gene: .
CDR3nt: TGTGCCAGCAGCAGCCGGGGCCAAGAGACCCAGTACTTC
CDR3aa: CASSSRGQETQYF

j_gene: TRBJ1-1
v_gene: TRBV9
abundance: .
d_gene: .
CDR3nt: TGTGCCAGCAGCGATCTGGACGGTAATATGAACACTGAAGCTTTCTTT
CDR3aa: CASSDLDGNMNTEAFF

j_gene: TRBJ1-5
v_gene: TRBV6-5
abundance: few
d_gene: TRBD1
CDR3nt: TGTGCCAGCAGACTCGGGACAGGGAATCAGCCCCAGCATTTT
CDR3aa: CASRLGTGNQPQHF

j_gene: TRBJ2-7
v_gene: TRBV30
abundance: .
d_gene: .
CDR3nt: TGTGCCTGGAGTTGGGGGCGAGACGAGCAGTACTTC
CDR3aa: CAWSWGRDEQYF

j_gene: TRBJ1-5
v_gene: TRBV6-5
abundance: .
d_gene: .
CDR3nt: TGTGCCAGCAGTTACCGGCTGGGTTGCAATCAGCCCCAGCATTTT
CDR3aa: CASSYRLGCNQPQHF

j_gene: TRBJ1-1
v_gene: TRBV27
abundance: .
d_gene: .
CDR3nt: TGTGCCAGCAGTTTATCGTCCCGCAATCTTAAAGCTTTCTTT
CDR3aa: CASSLSSRNLKAFF

j_gene: TRBJ2-3
v_gene: TRBV5-8
abundance: .
d_gene: .
CDR3nt: TGTGCCAGCAGCTTGGGGGCGGGAAGCACAGATACGCAGTATTTT
CDR3aa: CASSLGAGSTDTQYF

j_gene: TRBJ2-6
v_gene: TRBV4-3
abundance: .
d_gene: .
CDR3nt: TGCGCCAGCAGCCAAGACAGGTCTGGGGCCAACGTCCTGACTTTC
CDR3aa: CASSQDRSGANVLTF

j_gene: TRBJ2-1
v_gene: TRBV9
abundance: .
d_gene: .
CDR3nt: TGTGCCAGCAGCGGACTACTAAGCTCCTACAATGAGCAGTTCTTC
CDR3aa: CASSGLLSSYNEQFF

j_gene: TRBJ2-3
v_gene: TRBV4-3
abundance: once
d_gene: TRBD1
CDR3nt: TGCGCCAGCAGCGACGGGACAGGGGTTGGGGATACGCAGTATTTT
CDR3aa: CASSDGTGVGDTQYF

j_gene: TRBJ2-5
v_gene: TRBV9
abundance: once
d_gene: TRBD2
CDR3nt: TGTGCCAGCAGCGAGGGAGCGGGGGCCCAGGAGACCCAGTACTTC
CDR3aa: CASSEGAGAQETQYF

j_gene: TRBJ1-1
v_gene: TRBV19
abundance: .
d_gene: .
CDR3nt: TGTGCCAGTAGTGCCTCCGGGACACTTAACACTGAAGCTTTCTTT
CDR3aa: CASSASGTLNTEAFF

j_gene: TRBJ1-4
v_gene: TRBV7-9
abundance: .
d_gene: TRBD1
CDR3nt: TGTGCCAGCAGCCCCCCCAGGGGGGAGAATGAAAAACTGTTTTTT
CDR3aa: CASSPPRGENEKLFF